Below, 24 T cell receptor beta chains from the same sample are listed, as sequenced in a study of a mutant IDH1 vaccine in newly diagnosed glioma. Only in-frame clones appear in the TCRdb table, and some are missing; sequencing was by immunoSEQ multiplex PCR. The table records some 60,000 clones, around 80% of them present only once. Their target antigens are unknown. Indicated time point: week 11, during vaccination. Every vaccine dose comprised 300 ug of mutant IDH1 20-mer peptide plus topical imiquimod. The source material was PBMCs, sampled from a glioma patient whose treatment included an IDH1 peptide vaccine. All receptors derive from a man aged 50-60 years with glioma.

This clone was seen just once. This sequence joins TRBV27 and TRBJ1-5; 9 bases are a match to TRBD1. The CDR3 consists of 16 residues. CDR1 MNHEY and CDR2 SMNVEV come from the germline V gene (reference sequence). The junction had 10 bases not matched to a gene; V was cut back by 6 bases and J by 4 bases. CDR3 in DNA: TGTGCCAGCAGCAAAGGACAGGGGATAGGAAATCAGCCCCAGCATTTT. Translated, it gives CASSKGQGIGNQPQHF.

The rearrangement joins TRBV6-5 to TRBJ1-2, with unresolved D. CDR1 MNHEY and CDR2 SVGAGI come from the germline V gene. The ends were cut back, 0 bases at V and 6 bases at J, with 8 bases in the middle. The CDR3 totals 13 residues. CDR3 bases: TGTGCCAGCAGTTACTCGACAAGGAATGGCTACACCTTC. Translating it yields CASSYSTRNGYTF.

J is TRBJ2-2 and V is TRBV6-5; unclear D gene. Germline CDR1 MNHEY, CDR2 SVGAGI. Deletions cut 2 bases from V and 1 base from J, with 5 bases between. The CDR3 covers 14 residues. In nucleotides, the CDR3 is TGTGCCAGCAGTTACGGGGTGAACACCGGGGAGCTGTTTTTT. Translating gives CASSYGVNTGELFF.

In nucleotides, the CDR3 is TGTGCCAGCAGCTTGGGCGGGACCGGGGAGCTGTTTTTT. It encodes CASSLGGTGELFF. J is TRBJ2-2 and V is TRBV13; D might be TRBD2 (5 bases). The CDR3 sequence is 13 residues long. Germline values: CDR1 PRHDT, CDR2 FYEKMQ (reference sequence). With 3 bases removed from V and 5 bases from J, the gap between germline ends came to 7 bases.

The J gene is TRBJ2-7, the V gene TRBV5-1; 7 bases align to TRBD2. This CDR3 comprises 14 residues. Per germline, CDR1 SGHRS and CDR2 YFSETQ. V lost 7 bases and J lost 2; bases outside the gene matches: 9. Here the CDR3 DNA reads TGCGCCAGCGGGACGGGGGGAGGGGCCTACGAGCAGTACTTC. This translates into CASGTGGGAYEQYF.

The gene calls are TRBV6-1 and TRBJ2-2; either TRBD1 or TRBD2 may fit D (5 bases each). There are 14 residues in the CDR3. V shed 1 base and J shed 6 bases, with 9 bases lying between them. Germline V gene data show CDR1 as MNHNS and CDR2 as SASEGT. CDR3 nucleotides: TGTGCCAGCAGTGAAGGTCGGGGCTCCGGGGAGCTGTTTTTT. This translates into CASSEGRGSGELFF.

This clone appeared once. V and J are TRBV6-5 and TRBJ2-3; 8 bases are shared with TRBD2. Germline V gene data show CDR1 as MNHEY and CDR2 as SVGAGI. This CDR3 region has 14 residues. Trimming took 6 bases from V and 9 from J; bases not matched to a gene: 11. CDR3 in amino acids: CASSPGGGVGTQYF. The DNA of the CDR3 is TGTGCCAGCAGCCCCGGGGGGGGCGTCGGCACGCAGTATTTT.

J is TRBJ2-7 and V is TRBV2; D possibly matches TRBD1 or TRBD2 (5 bases each). The CDR3 length is 13 residues. Germline CDR1 and CDR2: SNHLY and FYNNEI. Trimming left V 6 bases short and J 6 bases short, with 15 bases between. This CDR3 is CASSRDVAFEQYF. Written as DNA, the CDR3 is TGTGCCAGCAGCCGGGACGTTGCCTTCGAGCAGTACTTC.

This chain joins TRBV7-2 and TRBJ1-1; D call uncertain. V lost 1 base to trimming and J lost 13 bases, with 10 bases between them. The CDR3 sequence is 11 residues long. Germline V gene sequence: CDR1 SGHTA, CDR2 FQGNSA. CDR3 residues: CASSLGREGFF. The CDR3 region has the DNA TGTGCCAGCAGCTTAGGTAGGGAGGGTTTCTTT.

A few counts support this clone. The chain links TRBV30 to TRBJ2-2; maybe TRBD2 (5 bases). Germline CDR1 GTSNPN, CDR2 SVGIG (reference sequence). The CDR3 length is 12 residues. The germline V and J ends were trimmed by 4 bases and 7 bases, with 10 bases remaining between them. CDR3 in DNA: TGTGCCTGGATATCGGGGAGCGGGGAGCTGTTTTTT. It encodes CAWISGSGELFF.

This clone was seen a few times. The genes are TRBV19 and TRBJ1-1; D unclear. Germline lookup yields CDR1 LNHDA and CDR2 SQIVND (reference sequence). The CDR3 runs to 12 residues. V lost 7 bases to trimming and J lost 0 bases, with 6 bases between them. The chain's CDR3 is CASMALNTEAFF. The CDR3 DNA sequence: TGTGCCAGTATGGCCTTGAACACTGAAGCTTTCTTT.

This sequence joins TRBV9 and TRBJ2-6; D is perhaps TRBD2 (7 bases). The CDR3 contains 16 residues. Germline CDR1 reads SGDLS; CDR2 reads YYNGEE. With 3 bases removed from V and 4 bases from J, the gap between germline ends came to 14 bases. The CDR3 sequence: CASSAPRGGGANVLTF. The CDR3 bases are TGTGCCAGCAGCGCCCCCAGGGGAGGGGGGGCCAACGTCCTGACTTTC.

This clone has a handful of counts. The chain uses TRBV13 and TRBJ1-1, with TRBD1 identical over 9 bases. Germline values: CDR1 PRHDT, CDR2 FYEKMQ (reference sequence). Trimming at V came to 5 bases and at J to 0 bases, leaving 4 bases not matched to a gene. The length of the CDR3 is 15 residues. The CDR3, as DNA: TGTGCCAGCAGCACGCGACAGGGGGTGAACACTGAAGCTTTCTTT. Its protein is CASSTRQGVNTEAFF.

This chain connects TRBV6-6 to TRBJ2-1; D is possibly TRBD1 or TRBD2 (6 bases each). Germline V CDR1 and CDR2: MNHNY, SVGAGI (reference sequence). The CDR3 runs to 16 residues. Trimming removed 2 bases from V and 5 bases from J, with 16 bases in between. The CDR3: CASSYRRGGGNNEQFF. The CDR3 bases are TGTGCCAGCAGTTACCGTCGAGGGGGAGGTAACAATGAGCAGTTCTTC.

The chain recombines TRBV28 with TRBJ2-5; 8 nucleotides agree with TRBD1. J was trimmed by 4 bases and V by 6 bases; bases with no gene match: 13. This CDR3 has 16 residues. Germline CDR1 reads MDHEN; CDR2 reads SYDVKM. The CDR3 DNA reads as TGTGCCAGCAGGTCCCACCTTAGGACAGGGCGAGAGACCCAGTACTTC. This gives the protein CASRSHLRTGRETQYF.

The chain employs TRBV4-2 and TRBJ2-2, with TRBD2 matching over 7 bases. The J segment lost 3 bases and the V segment lost 3 bases, leaving 4 bases of the junction unmatched. Per germline, CDR1 LGHNA and CDR2 YNFKEQ. This CDR3 spans 15 amino acids. CDR3 DNA: TGTGCCAGCAGCCACCTAGCGGATGACACCGGGGAGCTGTTTTTT. Protein sequence: CASSHLADDTGELFF.

This clone was seen a single time. The rearrangement links TRBV6-6 to TRBJ1-2, with 7 bases that match TRBD1. Germline lookup yields CDR1 MNHNY and CDR2 SVGAGI (reference sequence). Germline trimming cut 0 bases from V and 4 bases from J; bases unmatched to any gene: 5. The CDR3 contains 15 residues. DNA for the CDR3: TGTGCCAGCAGTTACTCGAAGGGGGCAGTCTATGGCTACACCTTC. Translation: CASSYSKGAVYGYTF.

V usage is TRBV11-1 and J usage is TRBJ2-2; a possible D gene is TRBD2 (6 bases). V lost 1 base and J lost 3, with 9 bases in between. The CDR3 is 15 amino acids. Germline V CDR1 and CDR2: SGHAT, FQDESV (reference sequence). The CDR3 nucleotides read TGTGCCAGCAGCTTAGGGGAGGTCGACACCGGGGAGCTGTTTTTT. Amino acid sequence: CASSLGEVDTGELFF.

This clone has a single count. The rearrangement joins TRBV6-6 to TRBJ1-2; D is unclear. This CDR3 spans 12 amino acids. V lost 10 bases, J lost 2 bases, and 11 bases lay in between. Per the germline V gene, CDR1 is MNHNY and CDR2 is SVGAGI (reference sequence). CDR3 residues: CATTDVNYGYTF. In DNA, the CDR3 is TGTGCCACGACGGACGTCAACTATGGCTACACCTTC.

This chain uses TRBV2 with TRBJ2-1; 7 positions match TRBD1. Germline CDR1 is SNHLY and CDR2 is FYNNEI. CDR3 length: 14 amino acids. J was trimmed by 2 bases and V by 8 bases; bases with no gene match: 6. The CDR3 nucleotides are TGTGCCAGCTCCGGGACAGCAGCCTACAATGAGCAGTTCTTC. It is translated as CASSGTAAYNEQFF. Filled out from reference TRBV2 and TRBJ2-1, the complete variable domain reads EPEVTQTPSHQVTQMGQEVILRCVPISNHLYFYWYRQILGQKVEFLVSFYNNEISEKSEIFDDQFSVERPDGSNFTLKIRSTKLEDSAMYFCASSGTAAYNEQFFGPGTRLTVL.

As DNA, the CDR3 is TGTGCCTGGAGTCCCTCCGGGACAGCGGTAGACACCATATATTTT. This gives the protein CAWSPSGTAVDTIYF. This chain joins TRBV30 and TRBJ1-3, with 7 bases identical to TRBD1. The CDR3 contains 15 residues. In germline, CDR1 is GTSNPN, CDR2 SVGIG (reference sequence). V gave up 2 bases and J gave up 8 bases; unmatched junction bases: 12.

The V and J genes are TRBV15 and TRBJ2-5, with TRBD2 identical over 7 bases. V lost 3 bases, J lost 5 bases, and 6 bases stayed unmatched. This CDR3 is 14 amino acids long. The germline CDR1 and CDR2 sequences are LNHNV and YYDKDF (reference sequence). The DNA for the CDR3 is TGTGCCACCAGCAGTGCGGGAGTAGGTGAGACCCAGTACTTC. Translation gives CATSSAGVGETQYF. Combining the CDR3 with reference TRBV15 and TRBJ2-5 gives the whole variable domain DAMVIQNPRYQVTQFGKPVTLSCSQTLNHNVMYWYQQKSSQAPKLLFHYYDKDFNNEADTPDNFQSRRPNTSFCFLDIRSPGLGDTAMYLCATSSAGVGETQYFGPGTRLLVL.

This chain joins TRBV13 and TRBJ1-2; D may be TRBD1 (6 bases). The V gene lost 5 bases and the J gene lost 6 bases, with 10 bases spanning the gap. This CDR3 has 12 residues. CDR1 and CDR2 (germline): PRHDT, FYEKMQ (reference sequence). CDR3 DNA: TGTGCCAGCAGCCCCCGACAGGATGGCTACACCTTC. It translates to CASSPRQDGYTF.

The chain combines TRBV7-2 with TRBJ2-1, with TRBD1 matching over 8 bases. This CDR3 spans 14 amino acids. Unmatched junction bases numbered 8, after V lost 4 bases and J lost 9 bases. In germline, CDR1 is SGHTA, CDR2 FQGNSA. DNA for the CDR3: TGTGCCAGCAGCTCCCAGGGGGCGCTTGTTGAGCAGTTCTTC. This codes for CASSSQGALVEQFF.